This entry lists 3 T cell receptor beta chains sequenced from one sample in a study of T cell changes during pregnancy in multiple sclerosis. Method: immunoSEQ multiplex PCR; TCRdb's copy keeps in-frame clones and lacks some. Seen here are about 49,000 clones, roughly 89% observed once, and the top ten hold approximately 5%. Source: peripheral blood, taken after pregnancy. The receptors stem from a female donor in good health, enrolled as a control in a pregnancy study.

This chain uses TRBV5-6 with TRBJ2-7; no reliable D call. Germline V lookup: CDR1 SGHDT, CDR2 YYEEEE. V was cut by 2 bases and J by 3 bases, with 15 bases left in between. The CDR3 contains 15 residues. The CDR3 DNA reads as TGTGCCAGCAGCTTACCCGGGTCCACCTTCTACGAGCAGTACTTC. This sequence encodes CASSLPGSTFYEQYF.

This sequence joins TRBV7-8 and TRBJ2-6; a possible D gene is TRBD2 (6 bases). Germline V lookup: CDR1 SGHVS, CDR2 FQNEAQ. V gave up 5 bases and J gave up 4 bases, with 21 bases separating them. The CDR3 consists of 18 residues. The CDR3 loop reads CASSVTGTGGGGANVLTF. The CDR3 DNA sequence: TGTGCCAGCAGCGTAACGGGGACCGGGGGTGGAGGGGCCAACGTCCTGACTTTC. Complete variable domain (other parts from reference TRBV7-8 and TRBJ2-6): GAGVSQSPRYKVAKRGQDVALRCDPISGHVSLFWYQQALGQGPEFLTYFQNEAQLDKSGLPSDRFFAERPEGSVSTLKIQRTQQEDSAVYLCASSVTGTGGGGANVLTFGAGSRLTVL.

DNA of the CDR3: TGTGCCAGCAGCTTGGGGACAGGGGCTAACTATGGCTACACCTTC. Translation: CASSLGTGANYGYTF. This chain joins TRBV7-9 and TRBJ1-2; 10 nucleotides agree with TRBD1. In germline, CDR1 is SEHNR, CDR2 FQNEAQ (reference sequence). The ends lost 3 bases at V and 0 bases at J; junction bases unmatched: 1. CDR3 size: 15 residues.